This TCR beta chain was captured in a study of neoadjuvant anti-PD-1 for oral cavity cancer. Overall study context: Most patients had three to four biweekly doses of 3 mg/kg nivolumab before resection. Non-progressing patients received a fourth nivolumab dose near day 43, then surgery on days 50-56.

The CDR3 runs 14 residues. The ends lost 5 bases at V and 2 bases at J; junction bases unmatched: 3. Germline V lookup: CDR1 MNHNS, CDR2 SASEGT. Sequencing used immunoSEQ multiplex PCR; TCRdb keeps in-frame clones, though not all of them. Altogether over 15,000 clones are present, approximately 70% being singletons, with the ten largest covering approximately 2.4%. The origin of this receptor is a person aged 40 to 85 with oral cavity squamous cell carcinoma. Sequenced material: PBMCs, taken before nivolumab (anti-PD-1) treatment. The rearrangement links TRBV6-1 to TRBJ1-5; 7 bases map to TRBD1. The CDR3 region is CASSFGTGNQPQHF. The CDR3, as DNA: TGTGCCAGCAGTTTCGGGACAGGCAATCAGCCCCAGCATTTT.